This T cell receptor beta chain was recovered during a study of lung T cells in sarcoidosis with Löfgren's syndrome. Study information: Löfgren's syndrome patients were the main repertoire analysis focus.

In its sample, this clonotype was seen a few times. TCRdb fed the reads into MiXCR, producing one record per CDR3 protein. The sample has under 25,000 distinct CDR3 sequences; roughly 23% are singletons. This sequence was found in a human donor with sarcoidosis (Löfgren's syndrome or another form), or a control subject (not recorded which). The material sequenced was CD4+ T cells from bronchoalveolar lavage.

Written as DNA, the CDR3 is TGTGCCATCAGTGAGTCGAACAGCGGGAGGCTTCCCTCCTACGAGCAGTACTTC. Residues: CAISESNSGRLPSYEQYF. The rearrangement uses TRBV10-3 and TRBJ2-7; 9 positions agree with TRBD2. The CDR3 runs to 18 residues. Unmatched junction bases numbered 9, after V lost 0 bases and J lost 0 bases. CDR1 ENHRY and CDR2 SYGVKD come from the germline V gene.